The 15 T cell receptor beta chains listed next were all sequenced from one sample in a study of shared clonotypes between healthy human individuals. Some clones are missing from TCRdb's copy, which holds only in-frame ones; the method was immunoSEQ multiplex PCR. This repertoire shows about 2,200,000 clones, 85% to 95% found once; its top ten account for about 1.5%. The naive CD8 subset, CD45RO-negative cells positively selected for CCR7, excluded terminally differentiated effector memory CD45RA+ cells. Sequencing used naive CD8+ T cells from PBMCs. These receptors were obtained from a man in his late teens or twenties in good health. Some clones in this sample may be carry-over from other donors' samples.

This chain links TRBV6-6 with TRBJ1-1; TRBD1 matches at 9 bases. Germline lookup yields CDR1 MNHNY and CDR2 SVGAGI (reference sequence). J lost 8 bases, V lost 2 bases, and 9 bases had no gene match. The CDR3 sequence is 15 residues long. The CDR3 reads CASSYTGQGPKEAFF. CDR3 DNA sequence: TGTGCCAGCAGTTACACGGGACAGGGTCCGAAGGAAGCTTTCTTT.

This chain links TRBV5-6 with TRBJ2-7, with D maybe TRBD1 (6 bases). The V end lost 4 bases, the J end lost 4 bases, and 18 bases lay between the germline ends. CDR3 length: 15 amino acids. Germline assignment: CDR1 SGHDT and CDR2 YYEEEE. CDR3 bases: TGTGCCAGCAGCGCCCGGGGACAAGGTATTTACGAGCAGTACTTC. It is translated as CASSARGQGIYEQYF.

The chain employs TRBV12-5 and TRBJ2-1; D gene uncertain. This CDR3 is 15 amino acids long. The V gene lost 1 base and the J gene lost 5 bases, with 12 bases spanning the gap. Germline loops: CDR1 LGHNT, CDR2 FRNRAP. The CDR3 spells CASGLGLWSNNEQFF. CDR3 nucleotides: TGTGCTAGTGGTTTGGGCCTATGGTCCAACAATGAGCAGTTCTTC.

Here the CDR3 reads CASSPGLASLLNEQFF. The CDR3 coding sequence is TGTGCCAGCAGTCCGGGACTAGCAAGTTTGCTCAATGAGCAGTTCTTC. The chain combines TRBV27 with TRBJ2-1, with 9 bases lining up with TRBD2. Losses at the gene ends were 5 bases for V and 6 bases for J; bases not matched to a gene: 11. Germline loops: CDR1 MNHEY, CDR2 SMNVEV (reference sequence). CDR3 length equals 16 residues.

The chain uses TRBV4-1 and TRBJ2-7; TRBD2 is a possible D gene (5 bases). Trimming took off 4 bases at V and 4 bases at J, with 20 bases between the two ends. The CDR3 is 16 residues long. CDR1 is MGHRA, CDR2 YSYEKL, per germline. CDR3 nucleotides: TGCGCCAGCAGCCCCCTACGTGGGTGGGAGTTTTACGAGCAGTACTTC. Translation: CASSPLRGWEFYEQYF.

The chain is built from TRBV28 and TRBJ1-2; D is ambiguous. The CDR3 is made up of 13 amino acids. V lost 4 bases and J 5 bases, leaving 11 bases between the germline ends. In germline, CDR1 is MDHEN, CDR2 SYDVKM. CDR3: CASSWAGRYGYTF. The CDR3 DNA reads TGTGCCAGCAGTTGGGCGGGCAGGTATGGCTACACCTTC.

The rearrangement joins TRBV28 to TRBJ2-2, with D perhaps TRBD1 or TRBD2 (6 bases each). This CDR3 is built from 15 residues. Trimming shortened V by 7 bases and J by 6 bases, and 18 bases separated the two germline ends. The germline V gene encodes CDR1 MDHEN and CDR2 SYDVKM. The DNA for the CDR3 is TGTGCCAGCACCCTATTAAGGGGGGATCCCGGGGAGCTGTTTTTT. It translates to CASTLLRGDPGELFF.

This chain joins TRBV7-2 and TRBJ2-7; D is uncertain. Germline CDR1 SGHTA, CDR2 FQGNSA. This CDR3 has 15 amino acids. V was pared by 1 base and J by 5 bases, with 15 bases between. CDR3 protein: CASSLVPTASHEQYF. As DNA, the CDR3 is TGTGCCAGCAGCTTAGTCCCCACAGCCTCTCACGAGCAGTACTTC. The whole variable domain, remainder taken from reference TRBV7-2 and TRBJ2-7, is GAGVSQSPSNKVTEKGKDVELRCDPISGHTALYWYRQSLGQGLEFLIYFQGNSAPDKSGLPSDRFSAERTGGSVSTLTIQRTQQEDSAVYLCASSLVPTASHEQYFGPGTRLTVT.

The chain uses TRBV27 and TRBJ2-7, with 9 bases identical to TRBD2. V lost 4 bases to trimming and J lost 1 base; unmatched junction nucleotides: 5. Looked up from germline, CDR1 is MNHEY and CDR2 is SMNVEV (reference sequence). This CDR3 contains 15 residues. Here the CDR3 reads CASSSIGLASYEQYF. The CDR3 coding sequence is TGTGCCAGCAGTTCCATCGGACTAGCGTCCTACGAGCAGTACTTC.

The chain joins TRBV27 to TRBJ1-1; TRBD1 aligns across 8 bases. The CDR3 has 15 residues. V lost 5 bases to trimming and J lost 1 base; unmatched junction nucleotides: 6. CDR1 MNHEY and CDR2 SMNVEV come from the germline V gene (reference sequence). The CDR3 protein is CASSRRQGTNTEAFF. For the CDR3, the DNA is TGTGCCAGCAGTCGCCGACAGGGGACGAACACTGAAGCTTTCTTT.

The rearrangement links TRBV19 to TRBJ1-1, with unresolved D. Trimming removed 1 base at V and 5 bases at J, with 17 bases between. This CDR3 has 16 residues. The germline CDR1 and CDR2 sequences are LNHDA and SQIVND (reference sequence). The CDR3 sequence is CASSIGWAGRMTEAFF. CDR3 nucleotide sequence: TGTGCCAGTAGTATAGGGTGGGCAGGTAGGATGACTGAAGCTTTCTTT.

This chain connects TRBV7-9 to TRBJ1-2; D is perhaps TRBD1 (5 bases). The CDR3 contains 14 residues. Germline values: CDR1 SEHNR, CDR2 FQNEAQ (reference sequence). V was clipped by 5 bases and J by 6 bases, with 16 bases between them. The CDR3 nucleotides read TGTGCCAGCAGCGCACGGGGGGGACCCGATGGCTACACCTTC. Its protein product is CASSARGGPDGYTF.

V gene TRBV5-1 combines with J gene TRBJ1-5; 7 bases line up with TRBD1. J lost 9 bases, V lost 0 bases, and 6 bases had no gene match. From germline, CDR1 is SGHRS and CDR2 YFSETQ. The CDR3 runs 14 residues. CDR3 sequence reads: CASSLGQGSGPQHF. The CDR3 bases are TGCGCCAGCAGCTTGGGACAGGGTTCAGGGCCCCAGCATTTT.

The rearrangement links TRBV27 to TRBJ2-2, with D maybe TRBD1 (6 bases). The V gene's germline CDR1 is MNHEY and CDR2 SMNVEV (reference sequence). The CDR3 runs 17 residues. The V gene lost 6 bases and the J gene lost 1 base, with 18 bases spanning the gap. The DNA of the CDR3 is TGTGCCAGCAGCAATATATACAGGGATGGGAACACCGGGGAGCTGTTTTTT. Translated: CASSNIYRDGNTGELFF.

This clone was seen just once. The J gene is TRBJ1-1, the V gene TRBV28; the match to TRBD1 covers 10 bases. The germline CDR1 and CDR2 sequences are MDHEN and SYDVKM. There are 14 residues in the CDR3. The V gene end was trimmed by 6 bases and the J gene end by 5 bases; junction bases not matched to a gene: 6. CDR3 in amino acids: CASRPRTGGTEAFF. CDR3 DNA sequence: TGTGCCAGCAGACCGCGGACAGGGGGAACTGAAGCTTTCTTT. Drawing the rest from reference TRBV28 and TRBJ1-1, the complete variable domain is DVKVTQSSRYLVKRTGEKVFLECVQDMDHENMFWYRQDPGLGLRLIYFSYDVKMKEKGDIPEGYSVSREKKERFSLILESASTNQTSMYLCASRPRTGGTEAFFGQGTRLTVV.